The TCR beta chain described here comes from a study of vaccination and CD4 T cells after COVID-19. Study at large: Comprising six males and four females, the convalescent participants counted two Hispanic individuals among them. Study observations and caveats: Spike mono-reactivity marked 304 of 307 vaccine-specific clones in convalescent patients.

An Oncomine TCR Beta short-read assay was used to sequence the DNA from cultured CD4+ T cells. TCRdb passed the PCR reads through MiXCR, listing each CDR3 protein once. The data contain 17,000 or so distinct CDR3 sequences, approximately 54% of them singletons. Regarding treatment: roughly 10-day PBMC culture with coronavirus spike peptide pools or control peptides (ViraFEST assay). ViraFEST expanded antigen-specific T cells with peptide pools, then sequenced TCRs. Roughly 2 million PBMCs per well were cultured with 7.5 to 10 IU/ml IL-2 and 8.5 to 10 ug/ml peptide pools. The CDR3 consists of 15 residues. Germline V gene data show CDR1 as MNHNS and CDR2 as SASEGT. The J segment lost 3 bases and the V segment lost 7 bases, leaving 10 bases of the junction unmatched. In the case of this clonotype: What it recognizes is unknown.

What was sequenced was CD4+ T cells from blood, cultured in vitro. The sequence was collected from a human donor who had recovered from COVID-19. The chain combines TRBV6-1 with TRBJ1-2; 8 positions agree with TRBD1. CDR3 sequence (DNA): TGTGCCAGCACCAGGGGGCCAACCAGGGACTATGGCTACACCTTC. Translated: CASTRGPTRDYGYTF.